This TCR beta chain was sequenced during a study of cytomegalovirus exposure and HLA in healthy donors. This clone was seen a few times. PCR was performed using 60 Vbeta and 13 Jbeta primers. TCRdb's table, derived via immunoSEQ multiplex PCR, lists solely in-frame clones and lacks some. The data contain roughly 180,000 clones, around four fifths of them singletons. There are 11 residues in the CDR3. CDR1 and CDR2 (germline): SGDLS, YYNGEE. V was clipped by 7 bases and J by 7 bases, with 8 bases between them. This chain joins TRBV9 and TRBJ2-2, with D tentatively TRBD2 (5 bases). The receptor comes from a woman in her forties or fifties in good health and CMV-seropositive. Material for sequencing was PBMCs. CDR3 in amino acids: CASGRGGELFF. The DNA for the CDR3 is TGTGCCAGCGGTCGGGGCGGGGAGCTGTTTTTT.